This TCR beta chain was retrieved from a study of CD8+CD57+ T cells in acquired aplastic anemia. The CDR3 spans 13 residues. The V end lost 3 bases, the J end lost 5 bases, and 11 bases lay between the germline ends. Germline CDR1 SGHDT, CDR2 YYEEEE. Genomic DNA templated the TCR beta VDJ and CDR3 profiling. TCRdb recomputed calls from the reads with MiXCR, one row per CDR3 protein. The profile shows some 150,000 distinct CDR3 sequences, more than 35% of them singletons. This TCR was sampled from a human donor in good health, serving as a control. Sequencing input: sorted CD4+, CD8+, or CD8+CD57+ T cells (not recorded which) from PBMCs. V and J are TRBV5-6 and TRBJ1-1; possible D gene TRBD1, 5 bases. In DNA, the CDR3 is TGTGCCAGCAGCTGGGACGCTGCTACTGAAGCTTTCTTT. Translation gives CASSWDAATEAFF. Complete variable domain (other parts from reference TRBV5-6 and TRBJ1-1): DAGVTQSPTHLIKTRGQQVTLRCSPKSGHDTVSWYQQALGQGPQFIFQYYEEEERQRGNFPDRFSGHQFPNYSSELNVNALLLGDSALYLCASSWDAATEAFFGQGTRLTVV.